This passage covers 12 T cell receptor beta chains from one sample sequenced in a study of cytomegalovirus exposure and HLA in healthy donors. PCR employed 60 Vbeta and 13 Jbeta primers. Data came from immunoSEQ multiplex PCR; TCRdb stores just in-frame clones and leaves some out. This sample contains 130,000 or so clones. The sample taken for sequencing was PBMCs. The origin of the receptors is a woman in her forties in good health and CMV-seropositive.

The chain joins TRBV19 to TRBJ2-5; 7 bases match TRBD1. The assigned J gene may be wrong: the sequence end matches TRBJ2-7 better. The CDR3 has 14 residues. From germline, CDR1 is LNHDA and CDR2 SQIVND (reference sequence). DNA of the CDR3: TGTGCCAGTAGTATAGGGACAGGAACCTACGAGCAGTACTTC. This encodes CASSIGTGTYEQYF.

The CDR3 DNA reads as TGTGCCAGCAGCTTAGCGCAGGGGGCGATTGGGTACTTC. Amino acid sequence: CASSLAQGAIGYF. V usage is TRBV7-7 and J usage is TRBJ2-5; 8 nucleotides agree with TRBD1. CDR3 length: 13 amino acids. J lost 13 bases, V lost 0 bases, and 7 bases had no gene match. Germline V lookup: CDR1 SSHAT, CDR2 FNYEAQ (reference sequence). The entire variable domain, with the rest obtained from reference TRBV7-7 and TRBJ2-5, is as follows: GAGVSQSPRYKVTKRGQDVTLRCDPISSHATLYWYQQALGQGPEFLTYFNYEAQPDKSGLPSDRFSAERPEGSISTLTIQRTEQRDSAMYRCASSLAQGAIGYFGPGTRLLVL.

This rearrangement joins TRBV19 to TRBJ2-5; 9 positions match TRBD2. This CDR3 region has 16 residues. Germline values: CDR1 LNHDA, CDR2 SQIVND (reference sequence). The V and J ends lost 0 bases and 5 bases, in that order; junction bases with no gene match: 7. The CDR3 loop is CASSIEDSGRWETQYF. CDR3 nucleotides: TGTGCCAGTAGTATAGAGGATAGCGGGAGATGGGAGACCCAGTACTTC.

This chain links TRBV7-9 with TRBJ2-7; 7 bases agree with TRBD1. There are 15 residues in the CDR3. From germline, CDR1 is SEHNR and CDR2 FQNEAQ (reference sequence). V lost 6 bases to trimming and J lost 5 bases; unmatched junction nucleotides: 13. The chain's CDR3 is CASRGGGLGRHEQYF. CDR3 in DNA: TGTGCCAGCAGAGGGGGCGGTCTAGGGCGCCACGAGCAGTACTTC.

The gene calls are TRBV5-4 and TRBJ1-1; no clear D. V lost 5 bases to trimming and J lost 11 bases, with 16 bases between them. The CDR3 extends over 12 amino acids. From germline, CDR1 is SGHNT and CDR2 YYREEE (reference sequence). The DNA of the CDR3 is TGTGCCAGCAGTTCCGACTCACTCATGGCTTTCTTT. It encodes CASSSDSLMAFF.

The rearrangement links TRBV10-3 to TRBJ2-1, with TRBD2 identical over 11 bases. The CDR3 runs 13 residues. Per germline, CDR1 ENHRY and CDR2 SYGVKD. The ends lost 9 bases at V and 4 bases at J; junction bases unmatched: 2. CDR3 protein: CAIRTSGYNEQFF. CDR3 in DNA: TGTGCCATACGGACTAGCGGGTACAATGAGCAGTTCTTC.

The CDR3 spells CASSQVPSAYEQYF. The CDR3 region has the DNA TGCGCCAGCAGCCAAGTCCCTTCCGCCTACGAGCAGTACTTC. The rearrangement links TRBV4-1 to TRBJ2-5; D gene ambiguous. The J call may be wrong; the DNA end is better matched by TRBJ2-7. CDR1 and CDR2 (germline): MGHRA, YSYEKL. The CDR3 loop spans 14 amino acids.

This chain uses TRBV11-2 with TRBJ2-5; 11 bases map to TRBD2. The CDR3 spans 16 residues. CDR1 and CDR2 from the germline V gene are SGHAT and FQNNGV. Trimming took 6 bases from V and 4 from J; bases not matched to a gene: 10. CDR3 sequence reads: CASRPVTSGTGETQYF. The CDR3 DNA is TGTGCCAGCAGACCTGTGACTAGCGGGACAGGAGAGACCCAGTACTTC.

The chain combines TRBV28 with TRBJ1-2; D remains ambiguous. The CDR3 runs to 14 residues. V gave up 6 bases and J gave up 2 bases, with 13 bases separating them. The germline V gene encodes CDR1 MDHEN and CDR2 SYDVKM. The CDR3 sequence: CASSPHSTNYGYTF. CDR3 DNA: TGTGCCAGCAGCCCTCACTCAACGAACTATGGCTACACCTTC.

This chain uses TRBV30 with TRBJ2-7; 7 nucleotides align to TRBD1. This CDR3 is 13 amino acids long. CDR1 is GTSNPN, CDR2 SVGIG, per germline (reference sequence). V trimming: 2 bases; J trimming: 3 bases; junction bases outside the gene matches: 4. CDR3 DNA sequence: TGTGCCTGGAGTCAGGGACAGATCTACGAGCAGTACTTC. Translated, it gives CAWSQGQIYEQYF. Looking up the rest from reference TRBV30 and TRBJ2-7 gives the full variable domain: SQTIHQWPATLVQPVGSPLSLECTVEGTSNPNLYWYRQAAGRGLQLLFYSVGIGQISSEVPQNLSASRPQDRQFILSSKKLLLSDSGFYLCAWSQGQIYEQYFGPGTRLTVT.

The V gene is TRBV11-2, the J gene TRBJ2-5; 11 bases map to TRBD2. The J call is uncertain, as TRBJ2-7 better fits the DNA end. CDR1 is SGHAT, CDR2 FQNNGV, per germline. The CDR3 is 16 residues long. The CDR3 protein is CASSLYGTSGQYEQYF. The CDR3 DNA follows: TGTGCCAGCAGCTTATACGGGACTAGCGGCCAATACGAGCAGTACTTC.

The CDR3 loop reads CASSDFREQYF. In DNA form, the CDR3 reads TGTGCCAGCAGTGATTTCCGGGAGCAGTACTTC. J is TRBJ2-5 and V is TRBV25-1; tentatively, D is TRBD2 (6 bases). CDR3 length: 11 residues. V was pared by 3 bases and J by 11 bases, with 10 bases between. Germline V gene sequence: CDR1 MGHDK, CDR2 SYGVNS. Complete variable domain (other parts from reference TRBV25-1 and TRBJ2-5): EADIYQTPRYLVIGTGKKITLECSQTMGHDKMYWYQQDPGMELHLIHYSYGVNSTEKGDLSSESTVSRIRTEHFPLTLESARPSHTSQYLCASSDFREQYFGPGTRLLVL.